In its sample, the clone carrying this T cell receptor beta chain was seen a few times. Antigen specificity is unknown. This record belongs to a study of T cells after yellow fever vaccination. Study-level background: Any fraction with a low cell number was prepared using SMART-Seq v4 Ultra Low Input.

Each CDR3 protein is one row after TCRdb ran MiXCR on the 5' RACE reads. The profile shows around 300,000 distinct CDR3 sequences, roughly 4% of them singletons. Deletions cut 4 bases from V and 5 bases from J, with 11 bases between. Germline CDR1 and CDR2: SGHVS and FQNEAQ. The CDR3 extends over 14 amino acids. The study, taken as a whole, reports: Abundant contaminating clonotypes from the bulk population could appear in FACS-sorted repertoires.

The clonotype comes from a man between 18 and 29 years old who received the YFV17D yellow fever vaccine. The input for sequencing was PBMCs, taken 5 days after the yellow fever booster vaccination. This chain connects TRBV7-8 to TRBJ1-4; D gene unclear. The CDR3 reads CASSYRPLNEKLFF. CDR3 nucleotides: TGTGCCAGCAGCTATCGACCCCTAAATGAAAAACTGTTTTTT.